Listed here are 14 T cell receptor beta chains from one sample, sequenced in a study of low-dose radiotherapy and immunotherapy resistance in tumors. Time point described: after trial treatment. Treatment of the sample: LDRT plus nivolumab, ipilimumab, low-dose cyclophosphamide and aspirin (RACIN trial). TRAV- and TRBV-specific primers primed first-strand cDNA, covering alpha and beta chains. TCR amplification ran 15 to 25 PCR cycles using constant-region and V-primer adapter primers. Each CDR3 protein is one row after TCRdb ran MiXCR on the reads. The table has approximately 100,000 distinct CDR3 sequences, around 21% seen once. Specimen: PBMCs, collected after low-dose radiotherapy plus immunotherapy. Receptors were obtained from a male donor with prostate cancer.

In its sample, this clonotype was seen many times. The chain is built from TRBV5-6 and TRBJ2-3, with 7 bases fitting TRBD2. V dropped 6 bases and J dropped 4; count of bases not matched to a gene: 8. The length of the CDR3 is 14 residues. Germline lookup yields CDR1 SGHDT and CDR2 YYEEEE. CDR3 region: CASNSGGGPDTQYF. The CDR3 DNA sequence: TGTGCCAGCAACTCCGGCGGGGGACCAGATACGCAGTATTTT.

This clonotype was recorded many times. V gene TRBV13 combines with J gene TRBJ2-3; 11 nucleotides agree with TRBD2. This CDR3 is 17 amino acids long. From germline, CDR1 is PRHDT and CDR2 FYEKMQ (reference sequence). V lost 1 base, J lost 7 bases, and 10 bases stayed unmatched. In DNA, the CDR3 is TGTGCCAGCAGCTTAGAGGGGGAACTAGCGGGGGACTATACGCAGTATTTT. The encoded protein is CASSLEGELAGDYTQYF.

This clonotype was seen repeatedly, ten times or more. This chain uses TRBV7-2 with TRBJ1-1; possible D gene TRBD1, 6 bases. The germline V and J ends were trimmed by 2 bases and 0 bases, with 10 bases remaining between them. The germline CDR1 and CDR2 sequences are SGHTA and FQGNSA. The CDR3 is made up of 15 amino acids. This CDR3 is CASSLRTDLNTEAFF. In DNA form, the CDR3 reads TGTGCCAGCAGCTTACGGACAGACCTGAACACTGAAGCTTTCTTT.

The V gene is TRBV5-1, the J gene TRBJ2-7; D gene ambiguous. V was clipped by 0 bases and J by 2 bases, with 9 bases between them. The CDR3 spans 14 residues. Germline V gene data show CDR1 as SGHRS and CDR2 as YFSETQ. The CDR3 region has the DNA TGCGCCAGCAGCTTGGAGAACGGGCCCTACGAGCAGTACTTC. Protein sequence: CASSLENGPYEQYF.

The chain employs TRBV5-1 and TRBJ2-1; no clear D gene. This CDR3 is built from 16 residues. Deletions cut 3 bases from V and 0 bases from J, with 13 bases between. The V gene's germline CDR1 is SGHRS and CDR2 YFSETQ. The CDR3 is CASSSPPGSSYNEQFF. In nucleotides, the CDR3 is TGCGCCAGCAGCTCCCCTCCGGGCAGCTCCTACAATGAGCAGTTCTTC.

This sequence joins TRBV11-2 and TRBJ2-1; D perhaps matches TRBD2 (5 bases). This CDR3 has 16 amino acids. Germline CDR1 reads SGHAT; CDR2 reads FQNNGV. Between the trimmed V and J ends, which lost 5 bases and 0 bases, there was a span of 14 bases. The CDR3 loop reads CASSDPGVVSYNEQFF. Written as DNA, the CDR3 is TGTGCCAGCAGCGACCCCGGGGTCGTCTCCTACAATGAGCAGTTCTTC.

As DNA, the CDR3 is TGTGCCAGCAGCACCCGGTCTGCGGGACTCCACACCGGGGAGCTGTTTTTT. This translates into CASSTRSAGLHTGELFF. The chain is built from TRBV9 and TRBJ2-2, with D possibly TRBD2 on 6 matching bases. This CDR3 is 17 amino acids long. CDR1 SGDLS and CDR2 YYNGEE come from the germline V gene. Trimming removed 4 bases from V and 3 bases from J, with 19 bases in between.

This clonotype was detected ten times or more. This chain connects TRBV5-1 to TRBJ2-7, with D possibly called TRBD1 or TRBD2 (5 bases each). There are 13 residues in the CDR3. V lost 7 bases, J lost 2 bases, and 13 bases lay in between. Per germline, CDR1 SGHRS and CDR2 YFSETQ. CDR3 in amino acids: CASSPGATYEQYF. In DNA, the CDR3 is TGCGCCAGCTCCCCCGGGGCGACCTACGAGCAGTACTTC.

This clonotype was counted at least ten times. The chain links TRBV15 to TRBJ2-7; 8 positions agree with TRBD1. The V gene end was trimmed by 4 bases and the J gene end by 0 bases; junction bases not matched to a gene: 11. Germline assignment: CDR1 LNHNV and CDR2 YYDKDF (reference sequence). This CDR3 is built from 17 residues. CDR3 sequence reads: CATSTRDPGQASYEQYF. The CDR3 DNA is TGTGCCACCAGCACAAGGGACCCGGGACAGGCCTCCTACGAGCAGTACTTC.

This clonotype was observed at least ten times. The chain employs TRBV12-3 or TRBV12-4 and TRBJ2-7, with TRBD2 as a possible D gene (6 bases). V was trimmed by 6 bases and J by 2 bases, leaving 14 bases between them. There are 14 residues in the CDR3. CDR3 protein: CASSPGTLPYEQYF. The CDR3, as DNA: TGTGCCAGCAGCCCCGGGACTCTACCCTACGAGCAGTACTTC.

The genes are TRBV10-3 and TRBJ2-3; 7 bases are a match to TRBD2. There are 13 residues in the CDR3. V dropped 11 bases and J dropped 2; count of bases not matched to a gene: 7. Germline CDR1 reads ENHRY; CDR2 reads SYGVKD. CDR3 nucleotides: TGTGCCGGCCGGGCGGGAGCCACAGATACGCAGTATTTT. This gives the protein CAGRAGATDTQYF.

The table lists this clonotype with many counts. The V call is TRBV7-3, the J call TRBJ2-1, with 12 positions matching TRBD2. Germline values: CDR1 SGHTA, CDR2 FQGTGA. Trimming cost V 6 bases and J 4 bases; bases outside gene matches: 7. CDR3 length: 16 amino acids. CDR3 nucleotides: TGTGCCAGCAGTCGGACTAGCGGGGACAGTTACAATGAGCAGTTCTTC. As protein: CASSRTSGDSYNEQFF.

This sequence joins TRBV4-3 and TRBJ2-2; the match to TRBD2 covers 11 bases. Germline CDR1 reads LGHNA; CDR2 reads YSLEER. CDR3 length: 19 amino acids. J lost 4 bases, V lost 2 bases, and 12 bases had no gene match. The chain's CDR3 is CASSQNVPGLAEPTGELFF. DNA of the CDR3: TGCGCCAGCAGCCAAAATGTCCCGGGACTAGCGGAACCCACCGGGGAGCTGTTTTTT.

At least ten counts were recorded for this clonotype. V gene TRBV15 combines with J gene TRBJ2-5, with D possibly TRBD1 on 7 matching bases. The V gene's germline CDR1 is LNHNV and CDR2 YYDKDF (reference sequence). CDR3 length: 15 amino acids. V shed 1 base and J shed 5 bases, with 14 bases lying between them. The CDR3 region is CATSRVVRGEETQYF. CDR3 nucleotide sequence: TGTGCCACCAGCAGAGTTGTCAGGGGGGAGGAGACCCAGTACTTC.